This T cell receptor beta chain emerged from a study of blood T cell repertoires in COVID-19. Whole-study context: The United States, Italy and Spain supplied acute and convalescent COVID-19 samples. Sample material is recorded as cDNA or gDNA derived from T cells, B-cell-depleted T cells, or PBMCs.

Data came from immunoSEQ multiplex PCR; TCRdb stores just in-frame clones and leaves some out. There are hundreds of thousands of clones in the sample; around 90% occur only once, and 2% to 2.5% lies in the top ten. Germline V gives CDR1 SGHRS, CDR2 YFSETQ. V lost 4 bases to trimming and J lost 6 bases; unmatched junction nucleotides: 4. The CDR3 has 14 amino acids. The chain recombines TRBV5-1 with TRBJ2-2; TRBD1 matches 9 bases. The sample taken for sequencing was peripheral blood. This TCR came from a woman aged 45-65 years who had recovered from COVID-19. CDR3 loop: CASSEQGAAGELFF. The CDR3 nucleotides are TGCGCCAGCAGCGAACAGGGGGCCGCCGGGGAGCTGTTTTTT.